These 27 T cell receptor beta chains originate from one sample sequenced in a study of T-cell reconstitution after alpha-beta-depleted transplantation in children. The authors prepared the TCRbeta library with unique molecular identifiers. MiXCR, run by TCRdb on the PCR reads, gives a single entry per CDR3 protein. Here the sample spans fewer than 550,000 distinct CDR3 sequences, approximately 10% being singletons. Sample: PBMCs, mostly from graft donor cells, taken 180 days after TCRalphabeta/CD19-depleted stem cell transplant. The receptors were gathered from a female patient between 2 and 10 years old who had a stem cell transplant for aplastic anemia, so the T cells may come from the graft donor.

This clonotype has only a few counts. V gene TRBV28 combines with J gene TRBJ2-3, with D perhaps TRBD1 or TRBD2 (5 bases each). The length of the CDR3 is 18 residues. Germline CDR1 MDHEN, CDR2 SYDVKM. Deletions cut 3 bases from V and 1 base from J, with 20 bases between. Here the CDR3 reads CASSFDPSGRGGTDTQYF. The CDR3, as DNA: TGTGCCAGCAGTTTTGACCCCTCGGGGCGAGGGGGCACAGATACGCAGTATTTT.

The chain uses TRBV4-2 and TRBJ1-5, with D unclear. The CDR3 length is 17 residues. Trimming took off 0 bases at V and 1 base at J, with 13 bases between the two ends. Germline lookup yields CDR1 LGHNA and CDR2 YNFKEQ. The CDR3 DNA reads as TGTGCCAGCAGCCAAGATGTGATTGACACGAGCAATCAGCCCCAGCATTTT. The encoded protein is CASSQDVIDTSNQPQHF.

This clonotype was counted between two and nine times. The chain has TRBV4-1 and TRBJ1-1; D remains ambiguous. The CDR3 covers 16 residues. Per the germline V gene, CDR1 is MGHRA and CDR2 is YSYEKL. V shed 3 bases and J shed 0 bases, with 14 bases lying between them. This CDR3 reads CASSQLMELMNTEAFF. In DNA form, the CDR3 reads TGCGCCAGCAGCCAGCTTATGGAGCTGATGAACACTGAAGCTTTCTTT.

This chain uses TRBV7-3 with TRBJ2-6; D is ambiguous. V lost 5 bases to trimming and J lost 0 bases, with 14 bases between them. This CDR3 has 17 amino acids. Germline CDR1 SGHTA, CDR2 FQGTGA. The CDR3 spells CASSPGPLNSGANVLTF. In DNA, the CDR3 is TGTGCCAGCAGCCCCGGACCGTTAAACTCTGGGGCCAACGTCCTGACTTTC.

This clonotype showed up just a few times. The chain joins TRBV7-2 to TRBJ1-5; TRBD1 agrees at 10 bases. V lost 7 bases to trimming and J lost 6 bases; unmatched junction nucleotides: 6. CDR3 length: 14 residues. Germline loops: CDR1 SGHTA, CDR2 FQGNSA. Written as DNA, the CDR3 is TGTGCCAGCAAGCGGGACAGGGGAAGTCAGCCCCAGCATTTT. Its translation: CASKRDRGSQPQHF.

The V call is TRBV29-1, the J call TRBJ2-3, with 7 bases fitting TRBD2. The J segment lost 2 bases and the V segment lost 4 bases, leaving 3 bases of the junction unmatched. This CDR3 contains 13 residues. Germline loops: CDR1 SQVTM, CDR2 ANQGSEA. DNA of the CDR3: TGCAGCGTTGGAGCGGGGAACACAGATACGCAGTATTTT. Translation: CSVGAGNTDTQYF.

Many counts were recorded for this clonotype. J is TRBJ1-2 and V is TRBV29-1; no clear D. The CDR3 runs to 15 residues. The V and J ends lost 0 bases and 1 base respectively, with 12 bases between them. In germline, CDR1 is SQVTM, CDR2 ANQGSEA. The CDR3 region has the DNA TGCAGCGTTGAAGATGTAACCAGGAGTAACTATGGCTACACCTTC. As protein: CSVEDVTRSNYGYTF.

This clonotype was seen repeatedly, ten times or more. The CDR3 coding sequence is TGTGCCAGCAGCTCTAGTAAGGACGGTTTTTACAGCTCTGGGGCCAACGTCCTGACTTTC. Translated, it gives CASSSSKDGFYSSGANVLTF. This chain joins TRBV28 and TRBJ2-6; D is unresolved. Germline loops: CDR1 MDHEN, CDR2 SYDVKM. Trimming took 6 bases from V and 0 from J, leaving 24 bases between them. This CDR3 has 20 amino acids.

This clonotype was counted between two and nine times. The chain couples TRBV27 to TRBJ2-1; 9 nucleotides align to TRBD1. The CDR3 covers 17 residues. Per germline, CDR1 MNHEY and CDR2 SMNVEV (reference sequence). The trim removed 8 bases at V and 3 bases at J, leaving 14 bases unmatched. The CDR3 DNA reads TGTGCCAGCCGTAATTCTCCGGGACAGGGAAGCTACAATGAGCAGTTCTTC. Encoded protein: CASRNSPGQGSYNEQFF.

This rearrangement joins TRBV11-2 to TRBJ2-2, with D possibly TRBD2 on 5 matching bases. Germline CDR1 is SGHAT and CDR2 is FQNNGV. Trimming removed 1 base from V and 1 base from J, with 7 bases in between. The CDR3 length is 15 residues. This CDR3 reads CASSLARGNTGELFF. The CDR3 nucleotides are TGTGCCAGCAGCTTAGCACGGGGGAACACCGGGGAGCTGTTTTTT. The full variable domain, with the rest looked up from reference TRBV11-2 and TRBJ2-2, is EAGVAQSPRYKIIEKRQSVAFWCNPISGHATLYWYQQILGQGPKLLIQFQNNGVVDDSQLPKDRFSAERLKGVDSTLKIQPAKLEDSAVYLCASSLARGNTGELFFGEGSRLTVL.

This clonotype has at least ten counts. V is TRBV7-8 and J is TRBJ1-5; no clear D. Trimming left V 3 bases short and J 0 bases short, with 6 bases between. The length of the CDR3 is 14 residues. Per the germline V gene, CDR1 is SGHVS and CDR2 is FQNEAQ. The CDR3 protein is CASSFGLSNQPQHF. The CDR3 coding sequence is TGTGCCAGCAGCTTCGGTCTTAGCAATCAGCCCCAGCATTTT. The full variable domain, in which reference TRBV7-8 and TRBJ1-5 provide the parts outside the CDR3, is GAGVSQSPRYKVAKRGQDVALRCDPISGHVSLFWYQQALGQGPEFLTYFQNEAQLDKSGLPSDRFFAERPEGSVSTLKIQRTQQEDSAVYLCASSFGLSNQPQHFGDGTRLSIL.

The table lists this clonotype with a few counts. The chain links TRBV20-1 to TRBJ2-1; possibly TRBD2 for D (5 bases). This CDR3 has 11 amino acids. Germline V CDR1 and CDR2: DFQATT, SNEGSKA (reference sequence). V lost 2 bases and J 12 bases, leaving 11 bases between the germline ends. CDR3 residues: CSARMRTGQFF. The CDR3 bases are TGCAGTGCTAGAATGCGGACTGGGCAGTTCTTC.

This clonotype was found a few times. The V and J genes are TRBV11-2 and TRBJ2-7; TRBD1 aligns across 7 bases. The CDR3 extends over 14 amino acids. Germline CDR1 is SGHAT and CDR2 is FQNNGV. V trimming: 4 bases; J trimming: 5 bases; junction bases outside the gene matches: 8. CDR3 in amino acids: CASSSLTGAHEQYF. Written as DNA, the CDR3 is TGTGCCAGCAGCTCTCTTACAGGGGCGCACGAGCAGTACTTC.

This clonotype was detected a few times. The chain recombines TRBV29-1 with TRBJ2-3; D possibly corresponds to TRBD1 (5 bases). The CDR3 runs 13 residues. V lost 2 bases to trimming and J lost 2 bases, with 8 bases between them. Looked up from germline, CDR1 is SQVTM and CDR2 is ANQGSEA. The CDR3 nucleotides are TGCAGCGTTGAAAAGGGGCCCACAGATACGCAGTATTTT. It yields the protein CSVEKGPTDTQYF.

In this sample, this clonotype turned up many times. This chain links TRBV7-9 with TRBJ2-3; D is perhaps TRBD2 (6 bases). The CDR3 has 16 residues. The germline gives CDR1 SEHNR, CDR2 FQNEAQ (reference sequence). The V end lost 5 bases, the J end lost 0 bases, and 15 bases lay between the germline ends. DNA of the CDR3: TGTGCCAGCAGCGGCTTGTCCGGGAGTAGCACAGATACGCAGTATTTT. Amino acid sequence: CASSGLSGSSTDTQYF.

The chain has TRBV5-1 and TRBJ1-1; 7 bases fit TRBD1. V was clipped by 4 bases and J by 3 bases; unmatched bases: 6. CDR1 SGHRS and CDR2 YFSETQ come from the germline V gene. The CDR3 extends over 14 amino acids. The DNA for the CDR3 is TGCGCCAGCAGCGTGGGACAGTGGGACACTGAAGCTTTCTTT. This encodes CASSVGQWDTEAFF.

The V gene is TRBV7-2, the J gene TRBJ2-1; 10 nucleotides line up with TRBD1. This CDR3 is 17 amino acids long. The V gene end was trimmed by 5 bases and the J gene end by 4 bases; junction bases not matched to a gene: 11. Germline values: CDR1 SGHTA, CDR2 FQGNSA. CDR3 coding DNA: TGTGCCAGCAGCCTAAGGGCCGACAGGGGGCCTTACAATGAGCAGTTCTTC. Its translation is CASSLRADRGPYNEQFF.

The genes are TRBV5-1 and TRBJ1-3, with D possibly being TRBD1 (5 bases). The V gene lost 5 bases and the J gene lost 4 bases, with 10 bases spanning the gap. The CDR3 runs 13 residues. Germline V CDR1 and CDR2: SGHRS, YFSETQ. CDR3 loop: CASRDNLGNTIYF. Here the CDR3 DNA reads TGCGCCAGCAGGGACAATCTAGGAAACACCATATATTTT.

In its sample, this clonotype was seen a few times. The chain joins TRBV29-1 to TRBJ1-1; 9 nucleotides agree with TRBD1. The CDR3 totals 14 residues. V lost 4 bases to trimming and J lost 5 bases; unmatched junction nucleotides: 8. Per germline, CDR1 SQVTM and CDR2 ANQGSEA. The CDR3 region is CSVVTRQGVTEAFF. The CDR3 DNA follows: TGCAGCGTTGTTACTAGACAGGGGGTAACTGAAGCTTTCTTT.

This clonotype appeared a few times. The chain is built from TRBV20-1 and TRBJ2-3; 8 bases line up with TRBD2. Germline V gene lookup returns CDR1 DFQATT and CDR2 SNEGSKA (reference sequence). The CDR3 extends over 16 amino acids. Trimming at V came to 5 bases and at J to 5 bases, leaving 15 bases not matched to a gene. Written as DNA, the CDR3 is TGCAGTGCTGCGAATTTAAAGCGGGAGAGGGGAGATACGCAGTATTTT. Translated, it gives CSAANLKRERGDTQYF.

This clonotype has a handful of counts. The rearrangement links TRBV7-3 to TRBJ2-2; no clear D gene. The CDR3 runs 17 residues. V gave up 4 bases and J gave up 3 bases, with 18 bases separating them. CDR1 and CDR2 from the germline V gene are SGHTA and FQGTGA. CDR3 loop: CASSSRSHLPDTGELFF. The CDR3 bases are TGTGCCAGCAGCTCCAGGTCCCATCTTCCGGACACCGGGGAGCTGTTTTTT.

CDR3 in amino acids: CSVEDIYNEQFF. DNA of the CDR3: TGCAGCGTTGAAGATATCTACAATGAGCAGTTCTTC. V usage is TRBV29-1 and J usage is TRBJ2-1; D ambiguous. Germline V lookup: CDR1 SQVTM, CDR2 ANQGSEA. V lost 0 bases and J 3 bases, leaving 3 bases between the germline ends. The CDR3 length is 12 residues.

This clonotype has more than one count but fewer than ten. This sequence joins TRBV5-1 and TRBJ2-1, with 10 nucleotides matching TRBD2. The CDR3 has 16 residues. Looked up from germline, CDR1 is SGHRS and CDR2 is YFSETQ. The J segment lost 0 bases and the V segment lost 4 bases, leaving 4 bases of the junction unmatched. CDR3 amino acids: CASSELAGLSYNEQFF. CDR3 coding DNA: TGCGCCAGCAGCGAACTAGCGGGGCTCTCCTACAATGAGCAGTTCTTC.

On this clonotype itself: A junction end diverges from the germline sequence, so it may reflect a read error. The rearrangement uses TRBV7-7 and TRBJ2-1; 8 positions match TRBD2. CDR1 and CDR2 (germline): SSHAT, FNYEAQ (reference sequence). The CDR3 has 15 residues. In DNA, the CDR3 is TGTGCTAGCAGCTTAGAACAGCGGGAGCAGAATGAGCAGTTCTTC. This translates into CASSLEQREQNEQFF.

The sample holds a few counts of this clonotype. This sequence joins TRBV7-9 and TRBJ2-1, with 11 bases aligning to TRBD2. V dropped 4 bases and J dropped 8; count of bases not matched to a gene: 4. The CDR3 totals 14 residues. CDR1 SEHNR and CDR2 FQNEAQ come from the germline V gene (reference sequence). As DNA, the CDR3 is TGTGCCAGCAGCTCCACGGGACTAGCGGATGAGCAGTTCTTC. Amino acid sequence: CASSSTGLADEQFF.

The gene calls are TRBV18 and TRBJ2-1; 11 bases match TRBD2. V lost 1 base to trimming and J lost 3 bases; unmatched junction nucleotides: 2. The V gene's germline CDR1 is KGHSH and CDR2 LQKENI. The CDR3 is 16 residues long. In nucleotides, the CDR3 is TGTGCCAGCTCACCACTGACTAGCGGGGTCTACAATGAGCAGTTCTTC. This gives the protein CASSPLTSGVYNEQFF.

This clonotype was picked up a small number of times. The CDR3 nucleotides are TGTGCCAGCTCGGACTCCTGGTGGGGACAGCCCCAGCATTTT. Residues: CASSDSWWGQPQHF. This sequence joins TRBV9 and TRBJ1-5, with unresolved D. Germline CDR1 is SGDLS and CDR2 is YYNGEE. The V end lost 7 bases, the J end lost 7 bases, and 18 bases lay between the germline ends. This CDR3 spans 14 amino acids.